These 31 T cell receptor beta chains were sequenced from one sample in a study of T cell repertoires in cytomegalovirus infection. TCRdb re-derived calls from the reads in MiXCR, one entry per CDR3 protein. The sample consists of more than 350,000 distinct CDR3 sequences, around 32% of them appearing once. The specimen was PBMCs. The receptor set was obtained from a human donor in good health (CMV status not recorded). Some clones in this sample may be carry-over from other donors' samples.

The CDR3 here is CASSPWGWDTEAFF. The CDR3 DNA reads as TGCGCCAGCAGCCCGTGGGGTTGGGACACTGAAGCTTTCTTT. The chain combines TRBV5-1 with TRBJ1-1; the D is unclear. This CDR3 has 14 amino acids. CDR1 is SGHRS, CDR2 YFSETQ, per germline. Deletions cut 4 bases from V and 3 bases from J, with 13 bases between.

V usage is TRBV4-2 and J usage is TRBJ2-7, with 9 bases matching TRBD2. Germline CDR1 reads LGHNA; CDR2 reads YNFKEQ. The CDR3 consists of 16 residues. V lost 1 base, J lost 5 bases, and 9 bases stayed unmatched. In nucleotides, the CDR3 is TGTGCCAGCAGCCAAGGGACTAGCGAGGGATACCACGAGCAGTACTTC. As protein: CASSQGTSEGYHEQYF.

The CDR3 DNA is TGTGCCAGCAGTGAAGCGGGGGGGACAGATACTCATTATTTT. Translating it yields CASSEAGGTDTHYF. The rearrangement links TRBV6-1 to TRBJ2-3; TRBD1 or TRBD2 may be the D gene (7 bases each). The CDR3 has 14 residues. Per germline, CDR1 MNHNS and CDR2 SASEGT. Trimming took off 0 bases at V and 15 bases at J, with 19 bases between the two ends.

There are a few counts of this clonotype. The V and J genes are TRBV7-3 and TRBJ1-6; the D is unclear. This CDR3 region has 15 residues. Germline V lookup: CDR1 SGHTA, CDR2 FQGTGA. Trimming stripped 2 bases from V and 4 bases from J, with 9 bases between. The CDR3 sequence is CASSLDGLYNSPLHF. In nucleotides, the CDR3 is TGTGCCAGCAGCTTAGACGGGTTGTATAATTCACCCCTCCACTTT. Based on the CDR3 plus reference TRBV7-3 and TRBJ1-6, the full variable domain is GAGVSQTPSNKVTEKGKYVELRCDPISGHTALYWYRQSLGQGPEFLIYFQGTGAADDSGLPNDRFFAVRPEGSVSTLKIQRTERGDSAVYLCASSLDGLYNSPLHFGNGTRLTVT.

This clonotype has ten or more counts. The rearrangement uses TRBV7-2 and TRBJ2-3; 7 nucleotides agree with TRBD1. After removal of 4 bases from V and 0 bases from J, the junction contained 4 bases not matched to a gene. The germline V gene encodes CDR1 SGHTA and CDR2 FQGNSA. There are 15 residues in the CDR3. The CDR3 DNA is TGTGCCAGCAGCTGGACAGGCGCTAGCACAGATACGCAGTATTTT. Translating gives CASSWTGASTDTQYF. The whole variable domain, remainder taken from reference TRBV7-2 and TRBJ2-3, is GAGVSQSPSNKVTEKGKDVELRCDPISGHTALYWYRQSLGQGLEFLIYFQGNSAPDKSGLPSDRFSAERTGGSVSTLTIQRTQQEDSAVYLCASSWTGASTDTQYFGPGTRLTVL.

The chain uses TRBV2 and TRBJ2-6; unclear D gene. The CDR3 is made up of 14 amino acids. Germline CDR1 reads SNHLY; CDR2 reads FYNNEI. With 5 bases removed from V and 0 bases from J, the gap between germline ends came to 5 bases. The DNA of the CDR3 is TGTGCCAGCAGTTTCAGCTCTGGGGCCAACGTCCTGACTTTC. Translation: CASSFSSGANVLTF.

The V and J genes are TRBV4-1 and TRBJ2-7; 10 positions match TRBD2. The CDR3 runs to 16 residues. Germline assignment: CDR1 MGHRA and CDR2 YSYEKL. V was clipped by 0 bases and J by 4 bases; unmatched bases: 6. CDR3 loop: CASSQDLGSGGYEQYF. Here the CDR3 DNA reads TGCGCCAGCAGCCAAGATCTGGGTAGCGGGGGGTACGAGCAGTACTTC.

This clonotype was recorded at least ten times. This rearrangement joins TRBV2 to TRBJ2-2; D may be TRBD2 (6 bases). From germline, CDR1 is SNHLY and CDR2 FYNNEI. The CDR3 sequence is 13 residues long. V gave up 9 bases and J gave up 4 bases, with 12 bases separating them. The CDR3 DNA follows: TGTGCCAGTCTCCGCGGGGCCACCGGGGAGCTGTTTTTT. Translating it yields CASLRGATGELFF.

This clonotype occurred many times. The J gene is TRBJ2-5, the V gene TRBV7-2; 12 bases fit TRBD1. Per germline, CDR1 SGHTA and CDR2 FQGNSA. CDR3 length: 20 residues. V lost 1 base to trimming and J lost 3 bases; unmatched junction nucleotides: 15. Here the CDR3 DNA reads TGTGCCAGCAGCTTAGGTCCCCCGGGGACAGGGGGCAACCTGGAAGAGACCCAGTACTTC. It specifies CASSLGPPGTGGNLEETQYF. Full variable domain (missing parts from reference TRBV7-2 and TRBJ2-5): GAGVSQSPSNKVTEKGKDVELRCDPISGHTALYWYRQSLGQGLEFLIYFQGNSAPDKSGLPSDRFSAERTGGSVSTLTIQRTQQEDSAVYLCASSLGPPGTGGNLEETQYFGPGTRLLVL.

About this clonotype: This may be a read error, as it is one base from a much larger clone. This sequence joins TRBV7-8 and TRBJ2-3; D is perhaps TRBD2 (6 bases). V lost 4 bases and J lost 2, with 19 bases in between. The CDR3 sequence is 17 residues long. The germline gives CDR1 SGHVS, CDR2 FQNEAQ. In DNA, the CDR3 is TGTGCCAGCAGCTCAATTCTTGGCGGGGCCAACACAGATACGCAGTATTTT. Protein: CASSSILGGANTDTQYF.

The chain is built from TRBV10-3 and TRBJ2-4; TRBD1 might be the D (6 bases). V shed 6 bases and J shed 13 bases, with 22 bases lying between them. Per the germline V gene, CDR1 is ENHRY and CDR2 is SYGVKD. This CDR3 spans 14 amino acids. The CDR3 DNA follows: TGTGCCATCAGCTACACTCGCCCAGGTGGGGGCCAGTACTTC. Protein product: CAISYTRPGGGQYF.

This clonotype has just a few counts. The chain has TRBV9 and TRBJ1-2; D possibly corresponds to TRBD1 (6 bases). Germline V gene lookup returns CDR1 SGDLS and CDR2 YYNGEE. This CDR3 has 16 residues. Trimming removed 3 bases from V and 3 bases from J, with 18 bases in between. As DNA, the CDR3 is TGTGCCAGCAGCGCCCAACGGGGGGCAAACTACTATGGCTACACCTTC. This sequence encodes CASSAQRGANYYGYTF.

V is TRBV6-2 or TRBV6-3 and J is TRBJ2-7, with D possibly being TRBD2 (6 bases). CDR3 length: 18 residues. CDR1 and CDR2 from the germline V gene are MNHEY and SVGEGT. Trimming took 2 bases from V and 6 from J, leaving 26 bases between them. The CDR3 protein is CASSYPSGGTHQKVEQYF. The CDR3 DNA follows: TGTGCCAGCAGTTACCCGAGCGGCGGGACTCACCAAAAAGTCGAGCAGTACTTC.

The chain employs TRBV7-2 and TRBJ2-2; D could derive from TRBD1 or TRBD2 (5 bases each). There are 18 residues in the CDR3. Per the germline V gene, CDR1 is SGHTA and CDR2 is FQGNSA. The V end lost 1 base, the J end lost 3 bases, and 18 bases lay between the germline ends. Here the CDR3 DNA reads TGTGCCAGCAGCTTAGGGTCTGATCCGGGACCTTACACCGGGGAGCTGTTTTTT. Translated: CASSLGSDPGPYTGELFF.

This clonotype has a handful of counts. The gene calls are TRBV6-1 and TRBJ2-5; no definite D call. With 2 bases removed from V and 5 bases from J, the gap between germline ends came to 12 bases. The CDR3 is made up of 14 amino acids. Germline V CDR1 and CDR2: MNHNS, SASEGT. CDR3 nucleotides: TGTGCCAGCAGTGAAAGGTGGCCACCCGAGACCCAGTACTTC. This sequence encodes CASSERWPPETQYF.

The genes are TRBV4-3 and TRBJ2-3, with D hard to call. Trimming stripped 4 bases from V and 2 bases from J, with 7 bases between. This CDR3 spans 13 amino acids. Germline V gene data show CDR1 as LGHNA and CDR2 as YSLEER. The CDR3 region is CASSPPNTDTQYF. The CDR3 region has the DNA TGCGCCAGCAGCCCACCTAACACAGATACGCAGTATTTT.

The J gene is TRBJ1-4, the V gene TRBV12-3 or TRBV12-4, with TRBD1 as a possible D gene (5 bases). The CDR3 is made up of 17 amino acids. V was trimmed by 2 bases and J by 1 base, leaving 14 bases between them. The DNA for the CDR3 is TGTGCCAGCAGTTTAAGTTCTGGGGCGTTAACTAATGAAAAACTGTTTTTT. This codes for CASSLSSGALTNEKLFF.

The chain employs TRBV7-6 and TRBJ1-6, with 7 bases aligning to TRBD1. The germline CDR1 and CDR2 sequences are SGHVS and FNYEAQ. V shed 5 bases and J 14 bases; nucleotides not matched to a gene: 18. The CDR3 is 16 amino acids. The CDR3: CASSRIRLQGVGTLHF. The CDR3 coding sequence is TGTGCCAGCAGCCGAATAAGGCTTCAGGGGGTGGGGACCCTCCACTTT.

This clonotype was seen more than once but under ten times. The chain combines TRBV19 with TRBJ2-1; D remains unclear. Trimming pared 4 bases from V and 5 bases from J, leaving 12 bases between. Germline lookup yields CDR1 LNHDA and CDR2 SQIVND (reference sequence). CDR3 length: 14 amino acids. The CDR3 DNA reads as TGTGCCAGTAGTACCCCTAAAGCGCACAATGAGCAGTTCTTC. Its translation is CASSTPKAHNEQFF.

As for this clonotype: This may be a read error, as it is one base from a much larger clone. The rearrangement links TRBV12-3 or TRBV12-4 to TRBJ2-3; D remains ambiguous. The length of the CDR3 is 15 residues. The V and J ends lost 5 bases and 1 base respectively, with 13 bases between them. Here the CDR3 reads CASSRGRAGTDTQYF. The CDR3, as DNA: TGTGCCAGCAGTCGCGGACGGGCCGGCACAGATACGCAGTATTTT.

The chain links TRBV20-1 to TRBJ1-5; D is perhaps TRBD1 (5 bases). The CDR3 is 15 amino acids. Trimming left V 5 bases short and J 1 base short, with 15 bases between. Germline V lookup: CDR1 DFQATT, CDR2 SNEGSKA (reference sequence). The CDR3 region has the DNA TGCAGTGCTGCCTTGGGGCACTTGAGCAATCAGCCCCAGCATTTT. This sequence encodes CSAALGHLSNQPQHF.

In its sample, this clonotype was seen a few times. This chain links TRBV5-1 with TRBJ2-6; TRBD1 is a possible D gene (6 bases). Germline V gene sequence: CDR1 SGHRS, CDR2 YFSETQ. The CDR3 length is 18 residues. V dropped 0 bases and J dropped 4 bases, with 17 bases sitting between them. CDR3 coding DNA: TGCGCCAGCAGCTTGGGAGCAGGGGCGTTCTCCGGGGCCAACGTCCTGACTTTC. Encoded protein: CASSLGAGAFSGANVLTF. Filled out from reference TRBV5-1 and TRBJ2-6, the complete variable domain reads KAGVTQTPRYLIKTRGQQVTLSCSPISGHRSVSWYQQTPGQGLQFLFEYFSETQRNKGNFPGRFSGRQFSNSRSEMNVSTLELGDSALYLCASSLGAGAFSGANVLTFGAGSRLTVL.

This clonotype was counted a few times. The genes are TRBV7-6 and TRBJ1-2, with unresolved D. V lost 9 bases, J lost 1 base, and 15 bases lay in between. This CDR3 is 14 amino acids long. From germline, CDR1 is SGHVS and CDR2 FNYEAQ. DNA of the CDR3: TGTGCCAGTACCCCTATCCATGATAACTATGGCTACACCTTC. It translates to CASTPIHDNYGYTF.

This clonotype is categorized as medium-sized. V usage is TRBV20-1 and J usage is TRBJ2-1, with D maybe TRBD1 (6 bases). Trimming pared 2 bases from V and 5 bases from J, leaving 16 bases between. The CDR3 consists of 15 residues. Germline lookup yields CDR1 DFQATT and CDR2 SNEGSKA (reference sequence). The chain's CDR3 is CSARNPEGVNNEQFF. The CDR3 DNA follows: TGCAGTGCTAGAAACCCAGAGGGGGTGAACAATGAGCAGTTCTTC.

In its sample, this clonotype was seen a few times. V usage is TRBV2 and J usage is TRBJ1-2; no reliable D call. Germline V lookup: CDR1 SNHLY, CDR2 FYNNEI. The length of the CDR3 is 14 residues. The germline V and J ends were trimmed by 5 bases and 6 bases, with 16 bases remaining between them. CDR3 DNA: TGTGCCAGCAGTCGCCGAGCCAGCGAGAATGGCTACACCTTC. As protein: CASSRRASENGYTF.

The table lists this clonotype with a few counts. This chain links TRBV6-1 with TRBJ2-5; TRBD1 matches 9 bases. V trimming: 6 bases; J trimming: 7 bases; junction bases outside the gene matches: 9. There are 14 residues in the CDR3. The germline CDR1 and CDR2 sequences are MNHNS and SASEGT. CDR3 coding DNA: TGTGCCAGCAGGATACAGGGGGCCTCGGGGACCCAGTACTTC. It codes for CASRIQGASGTQYF.

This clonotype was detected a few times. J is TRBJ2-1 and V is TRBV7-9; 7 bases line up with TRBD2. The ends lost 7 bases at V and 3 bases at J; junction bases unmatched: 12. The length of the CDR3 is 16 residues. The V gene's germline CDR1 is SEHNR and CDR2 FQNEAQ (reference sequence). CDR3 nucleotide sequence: TGTGCCAGCACCACACCGAGCGGGGATAACTACAATGAGCAGTTCTTC. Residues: CASTTPSGDNYNEQFF.

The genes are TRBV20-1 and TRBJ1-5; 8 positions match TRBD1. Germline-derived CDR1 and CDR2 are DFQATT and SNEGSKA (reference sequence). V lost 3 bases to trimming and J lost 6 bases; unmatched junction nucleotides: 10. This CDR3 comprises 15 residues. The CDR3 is CSARSGQGASQPQHF. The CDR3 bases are TGCAGTGCTAGGTCCGGCCAGGGGGCAAGTCAGCCCCAGCATTTT.

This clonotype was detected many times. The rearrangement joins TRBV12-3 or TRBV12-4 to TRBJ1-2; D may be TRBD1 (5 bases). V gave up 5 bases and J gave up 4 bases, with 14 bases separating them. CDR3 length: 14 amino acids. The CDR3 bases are TGTGCCAGCAGTCGGGACCGGGGGTTCTATGGCTACACCTTC. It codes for CASSRDRGFYGYTF.

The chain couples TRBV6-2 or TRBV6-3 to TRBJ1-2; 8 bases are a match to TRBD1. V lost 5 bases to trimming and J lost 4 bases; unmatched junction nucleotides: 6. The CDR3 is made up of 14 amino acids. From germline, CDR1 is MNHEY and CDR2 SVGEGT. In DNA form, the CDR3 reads TGTGCCAGCAGTGAGGACAGGGTGGTCTATGGCTACACCTTC. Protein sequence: CASSEDRVVYGYTF.

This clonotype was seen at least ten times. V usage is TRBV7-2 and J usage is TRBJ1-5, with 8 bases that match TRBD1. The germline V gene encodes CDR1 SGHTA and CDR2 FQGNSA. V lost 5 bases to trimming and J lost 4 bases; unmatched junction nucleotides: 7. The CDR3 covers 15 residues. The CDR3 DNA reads TGTGCCAGCAGCAAAATCGGACAGGGTAATCAGCCCCAGCATTTT. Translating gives CASSKIGQGNQPQHF. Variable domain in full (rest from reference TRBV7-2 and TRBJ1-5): GAGVSQSPSNKVTEKGKDVELRCDPISGHTALYWYRQSLGQGLEFLIYFQGNSAPDKSGLPSDRFSAERTGGSVSTLTIQRTQQEDSAVYLCASSKIGQGNQPQHFGDGTRLSIL.